This record looks at one T cell receptor (beta chain) sequence and its context. The target antigen is unknown. This record belongs to a study of T-cell memory formation after mild COVID-19. Turning to the study itself: Largely donor-specific TCR clusters were found. Findings of the study overall: Clones that shrank (day 15 to 85) were balanced CD4/CD8, whereas later expanders leaned CD4+.

The germline V and J ends were trimmed by 1 base and 6 bases, with 19 bases remaining between them. Per germline, CDR1 SGHAT and CDR2 FQNNGV. The CDR3 loop spans 17 amino acids. One entry per CDR3 protein, called by TCRdb with MiXCR from the 5' RACE reads. The table has some 130,000 distinct CDR3 sequences, around a sixth seen once. The TCR sequence derives from an adult woman who had mild COVID-19 (a few samples of this study predate the infection). Cell type and time point are not known. The sequencing input was PBMCs or a T cell subset sorted from them (not recorded which). The chain links TRBV11-2 to TRBJ2-1; D is perhaps TRBD2 (6 bases). The CDR3 is CASSLGGTGLASNEQFF. In nucleotides, the CDR3 is TGTGCCAGCAGCTTAGGAGGGACGGGTCTAGCGAGCAATGAGCAGTTCTTC.